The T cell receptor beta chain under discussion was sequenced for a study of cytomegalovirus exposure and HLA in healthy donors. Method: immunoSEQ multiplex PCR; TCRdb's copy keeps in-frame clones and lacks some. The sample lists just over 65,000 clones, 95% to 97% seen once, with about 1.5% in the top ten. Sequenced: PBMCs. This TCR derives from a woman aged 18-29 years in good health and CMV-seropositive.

The CDR3, as DNA: TGTGCCAGCAGTTCCAGGACAGGGGTCTACGAGCAGTACTTC. It encodes CASSSRTGVYEQYF. The rearrangement joins TRBV27 to TRBJ2-7; 9 nucleotides line up with TRBD1. Germline trimming cut 4 bases from V and 3 bases from J; bases unmatched to any gene: 4. CDR1 is MNHEY and CDR2 is SMNVEV in the germline V gene (reference sequence). The CDR3 has 14 amino acids.